This T cell receptor (beta chain) emerged from a study of T cells in Graves' hyperthyroidism and ophthalmopathy. Overall study findings and caveats: In the blood, most expanded thyroid clonotypes above 0.001 appeared as well.

Comment on this clonotype: Antigen unknown.

The TCR beta CDR3 regions underwent amplification using RNA transcripts as the source. The TCR CDR3 first-round RT-PCR relied on the HTBI primer set. MiXCR, run by TCRdb on the multiplex PCR reads, gives a single entry per CDR3 protein. The sample carries around 700,000 distinct CDR3 sequences, approximately 18% recorded once. Germline-derived CDR1 and CDR2 are SGHRS and YFSETQ. This CDR3 spans 15 amino acids. Trimming took 1 base from V and 7 from J, leaving 12 bases between them. The sequencing sample was made of blood. The TCR comes from a woman in her forties or fifties with Graves' hyperthyroidism that later progressed to Graves' ophthalmopathy. V usage is TRBV5-1 and J usage is TRBJ1-6; possibly TRBD1 for D (5 bases). The CDR3 spells CASSLFSGKNSPLHF. The CDR3 DNA follows: TGCGCCAGCAGCTTGTTCTCAGGGAAGAATTCACCCCTCCACTTT.